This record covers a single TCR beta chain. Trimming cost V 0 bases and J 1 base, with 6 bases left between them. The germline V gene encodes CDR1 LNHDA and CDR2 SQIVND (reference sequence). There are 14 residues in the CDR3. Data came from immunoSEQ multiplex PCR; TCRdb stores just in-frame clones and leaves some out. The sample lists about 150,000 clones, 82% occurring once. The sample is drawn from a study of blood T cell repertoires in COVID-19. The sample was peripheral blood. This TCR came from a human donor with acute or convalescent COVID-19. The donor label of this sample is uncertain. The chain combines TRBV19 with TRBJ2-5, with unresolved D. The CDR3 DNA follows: TGTGCCAGTAGTATAGAACACCGCCAAGAGACCCAGTACTTC. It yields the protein CASSIEHRQETQYF.